The 24 T cell receptor beta chains given below trace back to one sample, sequenced in a study of CD8 T cells in ankylosing spondylitis. TCRdb re-called the 5' RACE reads with MiXCR, one entry per CDR3 protein. This sample has 240,000 or so distinct CDR3 sequences; around 10% occur once, and the top ten carry less than 7%. The source material was blood, either unsorted or a sorted T cell fraction (not recorded which). These receptors originate from a male donor with ankylosing spondylitis or in good health (not recorded which).

The rearrangement joins TRBV7-9 to TRBJ2-2; 9 nucleotides align to TRBD2. Losses at the gene ends were 1 base for V and 4 bases for J; bases not matched to a gene: 1. The CDR3 runs 15 residues. Germline V CDR1 and CDR2: SEHNR, FQNEAQ (reference sequence). DNA of the CDR3: TGTGCCAGCAGCTTAGAAGCGGGAGGCACCGGGGAGCTGTTTTTT. Its translation is CASSLEAGGTGELFF.

This clonotype showed up many times. The V and J genes are TRBV3-1 and TRBJ2-7; D perhaps matches TRBD1 (6 bases). This CDR3 contains 15 residues. Germline CDR1 and CDR2: LGHDT and YNNKEL (reference sequence). Trimming took 2 bases from V and 2 from J, leaving 13 bases between them. Here the CDR3 reads CASSQQQGIPYEQYF. The CDR3 DNA reads TGTGCCAGCAGCCAACAGCAGGGGATACCCTACGAGCAGTACTTC.

Many counts were recorded for this clonotype. The V gene is TRBV5-1, the J gene TRBJ2-1; 10 bases are shared with TRBD1. Trimming took 4 bases from V and 8 from J; bases not matched to a gene: 9. CDR1 and CDR2 (germline): SGHRS, YFSETQ. The CDR3 loop spans 15 amino acids. CDR3 loop: CASSDRDRGIDEQFF. CDR3 DNA sequence: TGCGCCAGCAGCGATCGGGACAGGGGAATAGATGAGCAGTTCTTC.

This clonotype was counted a few times. This rearrangement joins TRBV6-5 to TRBJ2-7; TRBD1 or TRBD2 may be the D gene (5 bases each). Between the trimmed V and J ends, which lost 11 bases and 2 bases, there was a span of 16 bases. This CDR3 region has 13 residues. CDR1 MNHEY and CDR2 SVGAGI come from the germline V gene. The CDR3 reads CAAGAGHTYEQYF. DNA for the CDR3: TGTGCCGCCGGGGCGGGTCATACCTACGAGCAGTACTTC.

The V and J genes are TRBV29-1 and TRBJ2-7; D remains unclear. V was pared by 4 bases and J by 1 base, with 11 bases between. Germline V gene sequence: CDR1 SQVTM, CDR2 ANQGSEA. The CDR3 consists of 13 residues. CDR3 coding DNA: TGCAGCGTTGGTTCCCCGGAATCCTACGAGCAGTACTTC. Its translation: CSVGSPESYEQYF.

The chain links TRBV14 to TRBJ2-3; D is possibly TRBD2 (7 bases). The CDR3 totals 16 residues. Germline V gene sequence: CDR1 SGHDN, CDR2 FVKESK. V was pared by 4 bases and J by 2 bases, with 16 bases between. The chain's CDR3 is CASSPRGGGYTDTQYF. The CDR3 DNA follows: TGTGCCAGCAGCCCCAGGGGCGGGGGCTACACAGATACGCAGTATTTT.

The V gene is TRBV7-2, the J gene TRBJ2-3, with D uncertain. Looked up from germline, CDR1 is SGHTA and CDR2 is FQGNSA. With 0 bases removed from V and 2 bases from J, the gap between germline ends came to 9 bases. The CDR3 is 15 amino acids. The CDR3 DNA is TGTGCCAGCAGCTTAGCGCCCCTCTACACAGATACGCAGTATTTT. This codes for CASSLAPLYTDTQYF.

This clonotype was seen repeatedly, ten times or more. The chain couples TRBV10-1 to TRBJ2-1, with D possibly called TRBD1 or TRBD2 (5 bases each). CDR1 and CDR2 (germline): WNHNN, SYGVQD (reference sequence). The V and J ends lost 4 bases and 7 bases respectively, with 14 bases between them. The CDR3 sequence is 14 residues long. This chain's CDR3 is CASSVGPFINEQFF. CDR3 bases: TGCGCCAGCAGTGTGGGACCGTTCATTAATGAGCAGTTCTTC.

The genes are TRBV6-1 and TRBJ1-6; 10 bases are shared with TRBD1. The CDR3 is 13 residues long. Per germline, CDR1 MNHNS and CDR2 SASEGT. V lost 7 bases and J lost 11; bases outside the gene matches: 5. The CDR3 DNA sequence: TGTGCCAGCATGGGACAGGGGATCGCACCCCTCCACTTT. This codes for CASMGQGIAPLHF.

At least ten counts were recorded for this clonotype. The J gene is TRBJ2-2, the V gene TRBV12-3 or TRBV12-4, with TRBD1 matching over 10 bases. The V gene end was trimmed by 2 bases and the J gene end by 4 bases; junction bases not matched to a gene: 1. The CDR3 length is 15 residues. Here the CDR3 DNA reads TGTGCCAGCAGTTTAAGGACAGGGGGCACCGGGGAGCTGTTTTTT. This gives the protein CASSLRTGGTGELFF.

This clonotype was observed many times. The rearrangement joins TRBV7-8 to TRBJ2-3; TRBD2 aligns across 9 bases. With 2 bases clipped from V and 2 bases from J, the junction kept 2 bases outside the gene matches. The CDR3 is made up of 15 amino acids. Germline CDR1 and CDR2: SGHVS and FQNEAQ. The CDR3: CASSLSGGFTDTQYF. The DNA of the CDR3 is TGTGCCAGCAGCTTAAGCGGGGGGTTCACAGATACGCAGTATTTT.

Only a few counts were recorded for this clonotype. The rearrangement uses TRBV12-3 or TRBV12-4 and TRBJ2-6; perhaps TRBD2 as D (5 bases). There are 15 residues in the CDR3. V was shortened by 6 bases and J by 1 base, with 10 bases between the two germline ends. The CDR3, as DNA: TGTGCCAGCAGCACCTCGGGGTCTGGGGCCAACGTCCTGACTTTC. It specifies CASSTSGSGANVLTF.

This clonotype was recorded at least ten times. The CDR3 sequence is CSAGRAGVTDTQYF. The DNA for the CDR3 is TGCAGTGCTGGCCGAGCGGGGGTCACAGATACGCAGTATTTT. The rearrangement links TRBV20-1 to TRBJ2-3, with 8 nucleotides matching TRBD2. This CDR3 is built from 14 residues. J was trimmed by 2 bases and V by 5 bases; bases with no gene match: 6. Looked up from germline, CDR1 is DFQATT and CDR2 is SNEGSKA (reference sequence).

The chain is built from TRBV12-3 or TRBV12-4 and TRBJ2-3; D possibly corresponds to TRBD2 (6 bases). The CDR3 spans 13 residues. V shed 8 bases and J shed 3 bases, with 12 bases lying between them. The CDR3 sequence: CASLPGGTDTQYF. CDR3 DNA sequence: TGTGCCAGCCTCCCAGGAGGGACAGATACGCAGTATTTT.

This clonotype was picked up a small number of times. The rearrangement links TRBV13 to TRBJ2-1, with 10 nucleotides matching TRBD2. The CDR3 loop spans 17 amino acids. The germline V gene has CDR1 PRHDT and CDR2 FYEKMQ (reference sequence). V shed 1 base, J shed 0 bases, and the junction held 3 bases outside the gene matches. The CDR3 loop reads CASSLVSSGSSYNEQFF. The CDR3 DNA sequence: TGTGCCAGCAGCTTAGTGTCTAGCGGGAGCTCCTACAATGAGCAGTTCTTC.

This clonotype was observed at least ten times. The chain links TRBV27 to TRBJ2-3; no reliable D call. CDR3 size: 12 residues. The germline CDR1 and CDR2 sequences are MNHEY and SMNVEV (reference sequence). V was trimmed by 8 bases and J by 1 base, leaving 7 bases between them. The CDR3 DNA sequence: TGTGCCAGCGGGTGGGGCACAGATACGCAGTATTTT. Translation gives CASGWGTDTQYF.

J is TRBJ2-3 and V is TRBV7-2; no clear D gene. Germline loops: CDR1 SGHTA, CDR2 FQGNSA. This CDR3 has 16 amino acids. V was clipped by 0 bases and J by 1 base, with 11 bases between them. In DNA form, the CDR3 reads TGTGCCAGCAGCTTAGCGTCCCCATGGGGCACAGATACGCAGTATTTT. This sequence encodes CASSLASPWGTDTQYF.

This clonotype was seen at least ten times. The chain joins TRBV5-1 to TRBJ2-1; TRBD2 agrees at 10 bases. The germline CDR1 and CDR2 sequences are SGHRS and YFSETQ. This CDR3 spans 16 amino acids. The junction had 5 bases not matched to a gene; V was cut back by 4 bases and J by 1 base. The CDR3 loop reads CASSVLAGGSYNEQFF. The CDR3 region has the DNA TGCGCCAGCAGCGTTTTAGCGGGGGGTTCCTACAATGAGCAGTTCTTC. The complete variable domain, with remaining parts taken from reference TRBV5-1 and TRBJ2-1, reads KAGVTQTPRYLIKTRGQQVTLSCSPISGHRSVSWYQQTPGQGLQFLFEYFSETQRNKGNFPGRFSGRQFSNSRSEMNVSTLELGDSALYLCASSVLAGGSYNEQFFGPGTRLTVL.

This clonotype was recorded many times. This rearrangement joins TRBV12-3 or TRBV12-4 to TRBJ2-3; perhaps TRBD2 as D (7 bases). V dropped 1 base and J dropped 6 bases, with 17 bases sitting between them. CDR3 length: 16 amino acids. CDR3 protein: CASSLVGGGADDTQYF. In DNA form, the CDR3 reads TGTGCCAGCAGTTTAGTTGGTGGGGGGGCCGACGATACGCAGTATTTT.

This rearrangement joins TRBV6-4 to TRBJ2-2; 7 nucleotides match TRBD2. The CDR3 runs 16 residues. Germline CDR1 MRHNA, CDR2 SNTAGT. V lost 5 bases to trimming and J lost 0 bases; unmatched junction nucleotides: 6. The CDR3 bases are TGTGCCAGCAGTCCCGGGGAGGGCGCGAACACCGGGGAGCTGTTTTTT. Translating gives CASSPGEGANTGELFF.

There are many counts of this clonotype. The rearrangement links TRBV20-1 to TRBJ1-1; the match to TRBD1 covers 9 bases. The CDR3 covers 13 residues. Germline assignment: CDR1 DFQATT and CDR2 SNEGSKA (reference sequence). The junction had 4 bases not matched to a gene; V was cut back by 5 bases and J by 3 bases. The CDR3 loop reads CSALGQGYTEAFF. CDR3 bases: TGCAGTGCTCTGGGACAGGGATACACTGAAGCTTTCTTT.

There are many counts of this clonotype. CDR3 region: CSVEDPRGRESEQYF. CDR3 bases: TGCAGCGTTGAAGACCCCAGGGGGCGCGAAAGCGAGCAGTACTTC. The chain recombines TRBV29-1 with TRBJ2-7, with 8 positions matching TRBD1. Germline V CDR1 and CDR2: SQVTM, ANQGSEA. CDR3 size: 15 residues. Trimming at V came to 0 bases and at J to 6 bases, leaving 10 bases not matched to a gene.

This clonotype turned up a few times. V is TRBV2 and J is TRBJ1-1, with D tentatively TRBD1 (5 bases). CDR1 and CDR2 (germline): SNHLY, FYNNEI. The CDR3 has 12 residues. Trimming took 8 bases from V and 6 from J, leaving 13 bases between them. CDR3: CASDGAMAEAFF. The CDR3 DNA is TGTGCCAGCGACGGGGCGATGGCTGAAGCTTTCTTT.

Concerning this clonotype: Possible read error: a much larger clone is one base away. This chain connects TRBV28 to TRBJ2-1, with D perhaps matching TRBD2 (6 bases). Germline V gene data show CDR1 as MDHEN and CDR2 as SYDVKM. V was trimmed by 1 base and J by 12 bases, leaving 19 bases between them. The CDR3 is 15 residues long. The CDR3 reads CASSLLAENSYAQFF. The CDR3, as DNA: TGTGCCAGCAGTTTATTAGCGGAGAATTCCTATGCGCAGTTCTTC.